These 14 T cell receptor beta chains originate from one sample sequenced in a study. TCRdb itself ran the RT-PCR reads through MiXCR, one entry per CDR3 protein. The sample consists of about 700,000 distinct CDR3 sequences, 13% to 15% of them appearing once. The sequenced material came from memory CD4+ T cells from blood. These receptors all come from a female donor in good health, serving as a healthy control.

The chain combines TRBV4-2 with TRBJ1-4, with no clear D. V shed 4 bases and J shed 8 bases, with 17 bases lying between them. Germline V gene sequence: CDR1 LGHNA, CDR2 YNFKEQ. This CDR3 contains 15 residues. CDR3 amino acids: CASSRPGSEDEKLFF. The CDR3 nucleotides are TGTGCCAGCAGCCGGCCGGGCTCGGAGGACGAAAAACTGTTTTTT.

The chain combines TRBV11-1 with TRBJ1-1; 8 nucleotides match TRBD1. CDR1 is SGHAT, CDR2 FQDESV, per germline (reference sequence). CDR3 size: 16 residues. The V gene end was trimmed by 2 bases and the J gene end by 0 bases; junction bases not matched to a gene: 5. The CDR3 nucleotides are TGTGCCAGCAGCTTATATTCAGGGGGCCTGAACACTGAAGCTTTCTTT. It specifies CASSLYSGGLNTEAFF. The full variable domain, with the rest looked up from reference TRBV11-1 and TRBJ1-1, is EAEVAQSPRYKITEKSQAVAFWCDPISGHATLYWYRQILGQGPELLVQFQDESVVDDSQLPKDRFSAERLKGVDSTLKIQPAELGDSAMYLCASSLYSGGLNTEAFFGQGTRLTVV.

This clonotype occurred many times. CDR3 DNA: TGTGCCAGCACCCCTAGGGGAGGGGGCCGGCAGCCCCAGCATTTT. Its translation is CASTPRGGGRQPQHF. The gene calls are TRBV7-2 and TRBJ1-5; 7 bases are shared with TRBD1. CDR1 is SGHTA and CDR2 is FQGNSA in the germline V gene. This CDR3 has 15 amino acids. With V trimmed by 7 bases and J by 7 bases, 13 bases remained unmatched.

About this clonotype itself: At one of its ends the junction is not consistent with the germline gene, which may arise from a read error. V usage is TRBV10-3 and J usage is TRBJ2-3; 7 nucleotides line up with TRBD1. Germline V CDR1 and CDR2: ENHRY, SYGVKD. CDR3 length: 14 amino acids. CDR3 nucleotide sequence: TGTGCCATTAGACAGGGCGTTTACACAGATACGCATTATTTT. Translation: CAIRQGVYTDTHYF.

This clonotype was counted at least ten times. The chain is built from TRBV20-1 and TRBJ2-7; the match to TRBD2 covers 10 bases. V was pared by 2 bases and J by 5 bases, with 3 bases of the junction left unmatched. In germline, CDR1 is DFQATT, CDR2 SNEGSKA (reference sequence). The CDR3 covers 13 residues. CDR3 sequence reads: CSARLAGVHEQYF. The CDR3 DNA reads TGCAGTGCTAGACTAGCGGGAGTCCACGAGCAGTACTTC.

The table lists this clonotype with a few counts. The J gene is TRBJ1-2, the V gene TRBV11-2; no clear D. From germline, CDR1 is SGHAT and CDR2 FQNNGV. V was cut by 0 bases and J by 8 bases, with 13 bases left in between. The CDR3 contains 14 residues. The DNA for the CDR3 is TGTGCCAGCAGCTTAGAGGGATGGGGAGCCGGCTACACCTTC. Amino acids: CASSLEGWGAGYTF.

This clonotype was counted between two and nine times. This chain uses TRBV7-9 with TRBJ1-1, with D possibly being TRBD1 (6 bases). Germline V gives CDR1 SEHNR, CDR2 FQNEAQ (reference sequence). CDR3 length: 12 residues. The V and J ends lost 5 bases and 10 bases respectively, with 14 bases between them. The chain's CDR3 is CASSQDRLRAFF. The CDR3, as DNA: TGTGCCAGCAGCCAGGACAGACTCCGAGCTTTCTTT.

This clonotype has at least ten counts. The chain couples TRBV5-1 to TRBJ1-1, with D uncertain. The CDR3 is 14 amino acids. CDR1 is SGHRS and CDR2 is YFSETQ in the germline V gene. Trimming left V 3 bases short and J 2 bases short, with 11 bases between. CDR3 coding DNA: TGCGCCAGCAGCTACGACGGAGGAAACACTGAAGCTTTCTTT. This sequence encodes CASSYDGGNTEAFF.

The chain couples TRBV28 to TRBJ1-2, with a weak D call TRBD1 (5 bases). From germline, CDR1 is MDHEN and CDR2 SYDVKM. With 7 bases removed from V and 4 bases from J, the gap between germline ends came to 16 bases. The CDR3 runs to 14 residues. The CDR3 is CASTLGGRIYGYTF. CDR3 DNA sequence: TGTGCCAGCACCCTGGGGGGGAGAATCTATGGCTACACCTTC.

This clonotype was counted only a few times. The rearrangement uses TRBV29-1 and TRBJ2-3; TRBD2 aligns across 9 bases. V trimming: 1 base; J trimming: 0 bases; junction bases outside the gene matches: 5. The CDR3 is made up of 16 amino acids. Germline V gene sequence: CDR1 SQVTM, CDR2 ANQGSEA. CDR3 coding DNA: TGCAGCGTTGAAGCCCTAGCGGGAATTAGCACAGATACGCAGTATTTT. Amino acids: CSVEALAGISTDTQYF.

This rearrangement joins TRBV11-2 to TRBJ2-4; 7 bases line up with TRBD1. CDR1 and CDR2 (germline): SGHAT, FQNNGV. This CDR3 region has 17 residues. V shed 5 bases and J 5 bases; nucleotides not matched to a gene: 15. CDR3: CASSPVVGQSAQNIQYF. CDR3 sequence (DNA): TGTGCCAGCAGCCCAGTTGTGGGACAGTCGGCGCAAAACATTCAGTACTTC.

This clonotype was seen a few times. V and J are TRBV7-2 and TRBJ2-7, with 8 bases that match TRBD2. V dropped 0 bases and J dropped 0; count of bases not matched to a gene: 4. The CDR3 is 16 residues long. Germline V gene sequence: CDR1 SGHTA, CDR2 FQGNSA. CDR3 coding DNA: TGTGCCAGCAGCTTAGCATTCGGGACTAGCTCCTACGAGCAGTACTTC. Translation gives CASSLAFGTSSYEQYF.

This clonotype was seen at least ten times. The chain couples TRBV12-3 or TRBV12-4 to TRBJ1-2; TRBD1 might be the D (5 bases). The CDR3 consists of 15 residues. The ends were cut back, 3 bases at V and 0 bases at J, with 11 bases in the middle. The CDR3 protein is CASSFSNRPNYGYTF. For the CDR3, the DNA is TGTGCCAGCAGTTTTTCAAACAGGCCTAACTATGGCTACACCTTC.

V usage is TRBV6-1 and J usage is TRBJ2-5, with D perhaps matching TRBD1 or TRBD2 (5 bases each). Trimming took 6 bases from V and 0 from J, leaving 17 bases between them. The germline CDR1 and CDR2 sequences are MNHNS and SASEGT. The CDR3 loop spans 16 amino acids. CDR3 loop: CASRAQDSGYQETQYF. The CDR3 DNA reads as TGTGCCAGCAGAGCACAGGACTCGGGGTACCAAGAGACCCAGTACTTC.